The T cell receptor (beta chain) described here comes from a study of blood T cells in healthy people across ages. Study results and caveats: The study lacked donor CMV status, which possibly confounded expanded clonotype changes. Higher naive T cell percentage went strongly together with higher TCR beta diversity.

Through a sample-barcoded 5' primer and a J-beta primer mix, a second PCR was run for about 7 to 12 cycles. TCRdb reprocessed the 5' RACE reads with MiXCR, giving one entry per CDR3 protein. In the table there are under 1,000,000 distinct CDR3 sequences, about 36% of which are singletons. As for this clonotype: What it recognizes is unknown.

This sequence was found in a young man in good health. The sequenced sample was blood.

CDR3 DNA: TGCAGCGTTTGGGGGGCAGGGGGGAGACGGACTGAAGCTTTCTTT. Translation: CSVWGAGGRRTEAFF. The chain employs TRBV29-1 and TRBJ1-1, with 7 bases identical to TRBD1. Germline values: CDR1 SQVTM, CDR2 ANQGSEA. CDR3 size: 15 residues. With V trimmed by 5 bases and J by 5 bases, 14 bases remained unmatched.